This TCR beta chain was retrieved from a study of PD-1 blockade in mismatch repair-deficient tumors. Study-wide results and caveats: Rapid post-treatment expansion, then contraction, generally preceding radiologic response, marked tumor-resident clones.

Sequencing used immunoSEQ multiplex PCR; TCRdb keeps in-frame clones, though not all of them. The table has roughly 120,000 clones, around 80% seen once. The table lists this clone with a few counts. Its antigen remains unknown. The sample was peripheral blood, taken more than 58 weeks after starting pembrolizumab. This clonotype was obtained from an adult with mismatch repair-deficient cancer.

CDR3 region: CASSYRGRALNGYTF. The CDR3 nucleotides read TGTGCCAGTAGTTACAGGGGGCGAGCCTTGAATGGCTACACCTTC. The J gene is TRBJ1-2, the V gene TRBV19; 9 bases agree with TRBD1. The CDR3 contains 15 residues. J was trimmed by 6 bases and V by 5 bases; bases with no gene match: 10. In germline, CDR1 is LNHDA, CDR2 SQIVND (reference sequence).